This T cell receptor beta chain originates from a study of T cells expressing NK-cell markers. Study background: Obtained from sorted CD3+CD56+NKG2C+, CD3+CD56+NKG2C- and CD3+CD56-NKG2C+ T cells were the TCR beta repertoires. One of the eight sequenced donors was seronegative, whereas the other seven were HCMV-seropositive.

TCRdb re-called the 5' RACE reads and catalogs CDR3 proteins one per entry, DNA excluded. Its table lists almost 450,000 distinct CDR3 sequences. Notes on this clonotype: Its antigen is not identified.

CDR3 length equals 14 residues. The germline V gene encodes CDR1 MGHDK and CDR2 SYGVNS. The study's findings and limits: Dominant NKG2C+ clonotypes were found to form about 1.0-7.5% of CD8+ T cells in five to seven donors.

This clonotype was obtained from a woman aged 18 to 75 in good health. V usage is TRBV25-1 and J usage is TRBJ1-6; the D call from TCRdb, TRBD1, cannot be confirmed without DNA. Sequenced material: blood T cells: a sorted CD56 or NKG2C T cell subset, CD4+ or CD8+ T cells, or bulk PBMC T cells (not recorded which). CDR3 in amino acids: CASSEGPGNSPLHF.